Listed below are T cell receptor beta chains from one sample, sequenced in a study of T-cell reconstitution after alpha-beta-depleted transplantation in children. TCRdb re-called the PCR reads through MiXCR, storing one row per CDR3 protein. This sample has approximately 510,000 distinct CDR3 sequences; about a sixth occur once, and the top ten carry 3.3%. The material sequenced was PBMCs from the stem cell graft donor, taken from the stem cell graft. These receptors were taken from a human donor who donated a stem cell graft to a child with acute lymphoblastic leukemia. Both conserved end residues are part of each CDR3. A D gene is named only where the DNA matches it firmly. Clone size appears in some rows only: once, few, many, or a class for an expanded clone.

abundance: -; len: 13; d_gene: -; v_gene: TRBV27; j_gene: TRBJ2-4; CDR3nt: TGTGCCAGCAGTCCCAAAGGGGGAAACATTCAGTACTTC; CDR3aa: CASSPKGGNIQYF
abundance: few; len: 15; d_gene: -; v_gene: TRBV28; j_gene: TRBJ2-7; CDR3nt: TGTGCCAGCAGTGGAGGGGGGAAGGGCTCCTACGAGCAGTACTTC; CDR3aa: CASSGGGKGSYEQYF
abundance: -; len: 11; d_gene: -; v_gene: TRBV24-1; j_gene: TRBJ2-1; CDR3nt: TGTGCCACCAGTGCAGGGTCTCAGCAGTTCTTC; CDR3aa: CATSAGSQQFF
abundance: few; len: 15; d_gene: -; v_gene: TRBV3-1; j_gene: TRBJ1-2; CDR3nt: TGTGCCAGCAGCCTCGACGGGCTTTCTAACTATGGCTACACCTTC; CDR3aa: CASSLDGLSNYGYTF
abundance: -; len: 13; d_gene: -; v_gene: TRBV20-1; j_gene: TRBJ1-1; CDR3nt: TGCAGTGCTAGGGGTACATTGAACACTGAAGCTTTCTTT; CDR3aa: CSARGTLNTEAFF
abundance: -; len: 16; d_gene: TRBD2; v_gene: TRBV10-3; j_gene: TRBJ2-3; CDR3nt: TGTGCCATCAGTGAAATAAGCGGGAGGGCCCCAGATACGCAGTATTTT; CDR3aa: CAISEISGRAPDTQYF
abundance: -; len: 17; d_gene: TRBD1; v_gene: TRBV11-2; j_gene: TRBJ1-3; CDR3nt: TGTGCCAGCAGCTTAGATTCCGGGACAGCTTCTGGAAACACCATATATTTT; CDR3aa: CASSLDSGTASGNTIYF
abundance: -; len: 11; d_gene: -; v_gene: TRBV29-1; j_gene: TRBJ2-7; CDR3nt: TGCAGCGTTGGAGACTTGTACGAGCAGTACTTC; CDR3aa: CSVGDLYEQYF
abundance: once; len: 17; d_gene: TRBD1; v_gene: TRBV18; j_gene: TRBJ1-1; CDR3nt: TGTGCCAGCTCACCTTTGGGACAGGGGGCTAGGAACACTGAAGCTTTCTTT; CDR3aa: CASSPLGQGARNTEAFF
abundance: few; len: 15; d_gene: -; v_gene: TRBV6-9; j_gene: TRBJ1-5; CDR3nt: TGTGCCAGCAGTTACTCGAATAACGGGAATCAGCCCCAGCATTTT; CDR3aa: CASSYSNNGNQPQHF
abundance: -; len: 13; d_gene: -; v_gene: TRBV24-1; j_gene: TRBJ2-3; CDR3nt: TGTGCCACCAGTGATTACGGGGCAGATACGCAGTATTTT; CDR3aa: CATSDYGADTQYF
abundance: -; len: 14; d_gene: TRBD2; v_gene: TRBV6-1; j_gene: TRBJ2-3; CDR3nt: TGTGCCAGCACCAATGGGGGGGTCACAGATACGCAGTATTTT; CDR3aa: CASTNGGVTDTQYF
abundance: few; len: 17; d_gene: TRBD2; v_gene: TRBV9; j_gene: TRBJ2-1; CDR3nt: TGTGCCAGCAGCGTTCGTGGGACTAGCGGGGGCTACAATGAGCAGTTCTTC; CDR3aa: CASSVRGTSGGYNEQFF
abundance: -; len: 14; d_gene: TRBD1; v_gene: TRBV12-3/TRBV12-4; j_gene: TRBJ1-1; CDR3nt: TGTGCCAGCAGATCCGACAGGGTCCGCCTAGGAGCTTTCTTT; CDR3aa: CASRSDRVRLGAFF
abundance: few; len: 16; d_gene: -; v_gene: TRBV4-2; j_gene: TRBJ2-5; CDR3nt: TGTGCCAGCAGCCAACGCGGGACGCGACACCAGGGGACCCAGTACTTC; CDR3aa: CASSQRGTRHQGTQYF
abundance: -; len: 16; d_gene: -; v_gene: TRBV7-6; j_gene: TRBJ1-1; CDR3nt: TGTGCCAGCAGCTTAGTCGCGGCAGCCCTGAACACTGAAGCTTTCTTT; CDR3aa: CASSLVAAALNTEAFF
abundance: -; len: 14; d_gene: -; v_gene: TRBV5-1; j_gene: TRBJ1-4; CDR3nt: TGCGCCAGCAGCATACAGGGAAGGGATGAAAAACTGTTTTTT; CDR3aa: CASSIQGRDEKLFF
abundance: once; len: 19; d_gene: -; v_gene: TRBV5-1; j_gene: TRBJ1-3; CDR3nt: TGCGCCAGCAGCCCAACTGCGCAGGGTCTTAAGAGCTCTGGAAACACCATATATTTT; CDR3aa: CASSPTAQGLKSSGNTIYF
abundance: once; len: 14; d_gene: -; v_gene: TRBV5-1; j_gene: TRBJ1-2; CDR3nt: TGCGCCAGCAGCTTGGTCTATCAACATAATGGCTACACCTTC; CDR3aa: CASSLVYQHNGYTF
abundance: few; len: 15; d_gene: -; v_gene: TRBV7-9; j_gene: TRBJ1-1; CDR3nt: TGTGCCAGCAGCTTAGGGGCAGGGGTCGTCACTGAAGCTTTCTTT; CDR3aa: CASSLGAGVVTEAFF
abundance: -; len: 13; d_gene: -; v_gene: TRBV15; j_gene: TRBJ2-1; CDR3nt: TGTGCCACCAGCCTTGGAGGGGGGAATGAGCAGTTCTTC; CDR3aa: CATSLGGGNEQFF
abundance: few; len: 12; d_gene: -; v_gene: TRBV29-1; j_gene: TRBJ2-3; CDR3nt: TGCAGCGCTCCATACTGGGGGGATACGCAGTATTTT; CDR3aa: CSAPYWGDTQYF
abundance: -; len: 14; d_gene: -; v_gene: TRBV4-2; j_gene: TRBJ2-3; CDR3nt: TGTGCCAGCAGCCAAGAGGTCGTGTCAGATACGCAGTATTTT; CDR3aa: CASSQEVVSDTQYF
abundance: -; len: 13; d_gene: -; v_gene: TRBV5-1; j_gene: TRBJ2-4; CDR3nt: TGCGCCAGCAGCTTGGCCGGGAGAAACATTCAGTACTTC; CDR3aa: CASSLAGRNIQYF
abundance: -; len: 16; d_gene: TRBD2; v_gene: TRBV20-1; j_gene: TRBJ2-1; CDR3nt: TGCAGTGCTAGAGAGGGCGGACTAGCGGGTTACAATGAGCAGTTCTTC; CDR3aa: CSAREGGLAGYNEQFF
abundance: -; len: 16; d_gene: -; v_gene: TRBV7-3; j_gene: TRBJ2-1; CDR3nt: TGTGCCAGCAGCTTAACGTGCCTTAGCTCCTACAATGAGCAGTTCTTC; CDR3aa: CASSLTCLSSYNEQFF
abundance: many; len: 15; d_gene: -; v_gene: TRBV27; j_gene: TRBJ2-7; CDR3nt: TGTGCCAGCAGCTCCCCAGGGACGGGATCCTACGAGCAGTACTTC; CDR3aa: CASSSPGTGSYEQYF
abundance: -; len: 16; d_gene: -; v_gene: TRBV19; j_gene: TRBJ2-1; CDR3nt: TGTGCCAGTAGTATGAGACTGTCCCTTACCTACAATGAGCAGTTCTTC; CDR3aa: CASSMRLSLTYNEQFF
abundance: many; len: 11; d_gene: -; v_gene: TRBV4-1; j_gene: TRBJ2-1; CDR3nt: TGCGCCAGCAGCCAAGTGAGTGAGCAGTTCTTC; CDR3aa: CASSQVSEQFF
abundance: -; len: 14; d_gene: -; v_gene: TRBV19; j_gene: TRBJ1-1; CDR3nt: TGTGCCACTGCCTGGCGGCACCTAAACACTGAAGCTTTCTTT; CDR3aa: CATAWRHLNTEAFF
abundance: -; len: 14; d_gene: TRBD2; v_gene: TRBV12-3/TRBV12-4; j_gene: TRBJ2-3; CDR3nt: TGTGCCAGCAGGCTAGCGGCGCACACAGATACGCAGTATTTT; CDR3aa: CASRLAAHTDTQYF
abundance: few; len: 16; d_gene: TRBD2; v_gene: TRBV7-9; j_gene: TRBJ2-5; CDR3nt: TGTGCCAGCAGCTCCCTACTAGCGGGAGGGGGAGAGACCCAGTACTTC; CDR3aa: CASSSLLAGGGETQYF
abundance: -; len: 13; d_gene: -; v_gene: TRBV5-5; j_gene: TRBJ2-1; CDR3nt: TGTGCCAGCAGCTGGGAGGCTTACAATGAGCAGTTCTTC; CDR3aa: CASSWEAYNEQFF
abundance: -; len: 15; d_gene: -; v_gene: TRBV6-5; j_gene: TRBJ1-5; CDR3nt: TGTGCCAGCAGTTACTCGGGGGTCTCCAATCAGCCCCAGCATTTT; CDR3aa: CASSYSGVSNQPQHF
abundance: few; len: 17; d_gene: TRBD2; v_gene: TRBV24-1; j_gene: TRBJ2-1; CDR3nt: TGTGCCACCAGTGATTCGGTTCTAGCGGGAGGGAACAATGAGCAGTTCTTC; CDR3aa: CATSDSVLAGGNNEQFF
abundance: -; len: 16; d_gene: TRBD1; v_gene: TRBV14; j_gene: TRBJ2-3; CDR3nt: TGTGCCAGCAGCCAAGGACAGGGAGTAAGGGAAGATACGCAGTATTTT; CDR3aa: CASSQGQGVREDTQYF
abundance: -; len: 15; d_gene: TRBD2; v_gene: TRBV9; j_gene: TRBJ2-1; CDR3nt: TGTGCCAGCAGCGTAGGGACTAGCTGGGGGGATGAGCAGTTCTTC; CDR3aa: CASSVGTSWGDEQFF
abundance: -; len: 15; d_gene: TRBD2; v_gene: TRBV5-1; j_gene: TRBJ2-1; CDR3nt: TGCGCCAGCAACTACGTAGCGGGAGTTCCCGATGAGCAGTTCTTC; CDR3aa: CASNYVAGVPDEQFF
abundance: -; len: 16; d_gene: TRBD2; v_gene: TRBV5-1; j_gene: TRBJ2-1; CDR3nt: TGCGCCAGCAGCACCCCACTAGCGGGAGGGCCAAATGAGCAGTTCTTC; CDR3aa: CASSTPLAGGPNEQFF
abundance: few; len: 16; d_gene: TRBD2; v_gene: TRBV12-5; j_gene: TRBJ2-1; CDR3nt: TGTGCTAGTGGTCCCAGGACTAGCGGGAGCCACAATGAGCAGTTCTTC; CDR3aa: CASGPRTSGSHNEQFF
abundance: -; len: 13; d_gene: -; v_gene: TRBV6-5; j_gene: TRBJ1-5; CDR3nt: TGTGCCAGCAGTTACGGGTCCGGACAGCCCCAGCATTTT; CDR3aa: CASSYGSGQPQHF
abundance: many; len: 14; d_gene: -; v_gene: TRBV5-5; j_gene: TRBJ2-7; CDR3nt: TGTGCCAGCAGCCCGTTAGACAGACCCTACGAGCAGTACTTC; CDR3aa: CASSPLDRPYEQYF
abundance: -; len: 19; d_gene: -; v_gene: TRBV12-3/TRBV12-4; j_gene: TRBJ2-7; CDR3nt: TGTGCCAGCAGCTCCCGACGGGAGGCCCGGAGGGGGTCCTACTACGAGCAGTACTTC; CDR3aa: CASSSRREARRGSYYEQYF
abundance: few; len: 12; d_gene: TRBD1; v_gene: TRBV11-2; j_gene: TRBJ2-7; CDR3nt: TGTGCCATCCAAGACAGGGGCTACGAGCAGTACTTC; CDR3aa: CAIQDRGYEQYF
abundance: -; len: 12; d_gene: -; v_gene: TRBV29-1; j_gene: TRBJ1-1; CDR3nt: TGCAGCGTTGAATACGGTGGGACTGAAGCTTTCTTT; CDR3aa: CSVEYGGTEAFF